The 18 T cell receptor beta chains presented below share a single source sample, sequenced in a study of blood T cell repertoires in COVID-19. The data were produced by immunoSEQ multiplex PCR, yet TCRdb's version contains in-frame clones alone and is incomplete. The table records some 150,000 clones, around 82% of them present only once. The specimen sequenced was peripheral blood. The receptors here all came from a man aged 55 to 70 who had recovered from COVID-19.

The chain carries TRBV27 and TRBJ1-3; D gene unclear. Germline CDR1 and CDR2: MNHEY and SMNVEV (reference sequence). Trimming removed 6 bases from V and 4 bases from J, with 13 bases in between. The CDR3 runs 14 residues. The CDR3 here is CASSPAESGNTIYF. The CDR3 region has the DNA TGTGCCAGCAGCCCCGCCGAGTCGGGAAACACCATATATTTT.

The V and J genes are TRBV5-1 and TRBJ2-5, with 11 bases aligning to TRBD2. This CDR3 contains 17 residues. The V gene end was trimmed by 0 bases and the J gene end by 7 bases; junction bases not matched to a gene: 11. Germline V gene sequence: CDR1 SGHRS, CDR2 YFSETQ. The CDR3 bases are TGCGCCAGCAGCTTGGAAGTGGGTAGCGGGGGGGCCGCGACCCAGTACTTC. Its protein product is CASSLEVGSGGAATQYF.

This chain uses TRBV28 with TRBJ1-2; 10 nucleotides agree with TRBD1. CDR1 and CDR2 (germline): MDHEN, SYDVKM. V shed 5 bases, J shed 8 bases, and the junction held 14 bases outside the gene matches. This CDR3 is built from 16 residues. CDR3 in amino acids: CASSLEGQGLVRGYTF. The CDR3 DNA follows: TGTGCCAGCAGTCTCGAGGGACAGGGGCTGGTGCGGGGCTACACCTTC.

This chain connects TRBV12-3 or TRBV12-4 to TRBJ1-5; a weak D match, TRBD1 (6 bases). The ends were cut back, 7 bases at V and 4 bases at J, with 11 bases in the middle. CDR3 length: 13 residues. CDR3 in amino acids: CASTGATNQPQHF. CDR3 bases: TGTGCCAGCACAGGGGCAACGAATCAGCCCCAGCATTTT.

This clone was seen only once. V gene TRBV5-4 combines with J gene TRBJ1-6, with 7 positions matching TRBD1. Germline V gene sequence: CDR1 SGHNT, CDR2 YYREEE (reference sequence). Trimming removed 4 bases from V and 2 bases from J; junction bases left unmatched: 6. The CDR3 is 16 amino acids. The CDR3 nucleotides are TGTGCCAGCAGCCACCGACAGGGTGCCTATAATTCACCCCTCCACTTT. Protein: CASSHRQGAYNSPLHF. Variable domain in full (rest from reference TRBV5-4 and TRBJ1-6): ETGVTQSPTHLIKTRGQQVTLRCSSQSGHNTVSWYQQALGQGPQFIFQYYREEENGRGNFPPRFSGLQFPNYSSELNVNALELDDSALYLCASSHRQGAYNSPLHFGNGTRLTVT.

V and J are TRBV29-1 and TRBJ2-5; D is possibly TRBD1 (5 bases). Germline V lookup: CDR1 SQVTM, CDR2 ANQGSEA. There are 13 residues in the CDR3. Trimming cost V 7 bases and J 1 base, with 13 bases left between them. DNA of the CDR3: TGCAGCGGAACTACAGGAGCCCAAGAGACCCAGTACTTC. Residues: CSGTTGAQETQYF.

This chain uses TRBV5-6 with TRBJ1-5; TRBD1 might be the D (6 bases). The germline CDR1 and CDR2 sequences are SGHDT and YYEEEE. With 4 bases removed from V and 7 bases from J, the gap between germline ends came to 15 bases. The CDR3 is made up of 14 amino acids. The CDR3, as DNA: TGTGCCAGCAGCACCTGGCAGGGGTGGCAGCCCCAGCATTTT. This encodes CASSTWQGWQPQHF.

The chain combines TRBV6-5 with TRBJ2-5; 13 bases agree with TRBD2. The CDR3 spans 16 residues. Per germline, CDR1 MNHEY and CDR2 SVGAGI. The V segment lost 4 bases and the J segment 7 bases; nucleotides outside the gene matches: 9. The CDR3: CASSLSRLAGGRTQYF. In nucleotides, the CDR3 is TGTGCCAGCAGTTTATCCCGACTAGCGGGGGGCCGGACCCAGTACTTC.

The chain is built from TRBV2 and TRBJ2-7, with a weak D call TRBD1 (5 bases). The CDR3 runs to 15 residues. Germline V CDR1 and CDR2: SNHLY, FYNNEI. V was cut by 5 bases and J by 6 bases, with 20 bases left in between. Here the CDR3 reads CASSTIRESTVEQYF. The CDR3 DNA is TGTGCCAGCAGTACGATCAGGGAATCGACCGTCGAGCAGTACTTC.

This chain connects TRBV6-5 to TRBJ2-7, with TRBD1 matching 7 bases. Trimming took 2 bases from V and 2 from J; bases not matched to a gene: 3. Germline V gene sequence: CDR1 MNHEY, CDR2 SVGAGI. The CDR3 totals 14 residues. CDR3 region: CASSYGQVPYEQYF. Written as DNA, the CDR3 is TGTGCCAGCAGTTACGGACAGGTCCCCTACGAGCAGTACTTC.

This clone was seen a single time. The chain has TRBV19 and TRBJ2-7; D remains unclear. Trimming took 3 bases from V and 0 from J, leaving 9 bases between them. This CDR3 is built from 14 residues. Germline-derived CDR1 and CDR2 are LNHDA and SQIVND (reference sequence). CDR3 sequence reads: CASSISAGSYEQYF. As DNA, the CDR3 is TGTGCCAGTAGTATTTCGGCAGGCTCCTACGAGCAGTACTTC.

The chain couples TRBV6-1 to TRBJ2-7; D gene unclear. Trimming took off 1 base at V and 1 base at J, with 8 bases between the two ends. This CDR3 spans 14 amino acids. CDR1 is MNHNS, CDR2 SASEGT, per germline. CDR3 region: CASSEGPESYEQYF. CDR3 sequence (DNA): TGTGCCAGCAGTGAAGGTCCAGAATCCTACGAGCAGTACTTC.

This clone was seen more than once but under ten times. The rearrangement joins TRBV23-1 to TRBJ2-7, with 9 bases matching TRBD2. TRBV23-1 belongs to the ORF category, with a function that is uncertain. The J segment lost 4 bases and the V segment lost 0 bases, leaving 16 bases of the junction unmatched. The CDR3 is made up of 19 amino acids. CDR3 residues: CASSQSRGSGGERMYEQYF. CDR3 coding DNA: TGCGCCAGCAGTCAATCGAGAGGTAGCGGGGGTGAAAGGATGTACGAGCAGTACTTC.

The rearrangement joins TRBV7-9 to TRBJ1-1; D not certain. The CDR3 consists of 12 residues. Germline CDR1 and CDR2: SEHNR and FQNEAQ (reference sequence). V lost 5 bases, J lost 7 bases, and 11 bases lay in between. CDR3 sequence reads: CASSPVFNEAFF. CDR3 in DNA: TGTGCCAGCAGCCCAGTTTTCAATGAAGCTTTCTTT.

This clone was seen a single time. The chain combines TRBV7-3 with TRBJ1-2; 9 nucleotides agree with TRBD1. The CDR3 loop spans 13 amino acids. Unmatched junction bases numbered 5, after V lost 5 bases and J lost 7 bases. Germline V gene sequence: CDR1 SGHTA, CDR2 FQGTGA. The DNA for the CDR3 is TGTGCCAGCAGCGGGGGACAGGGTTTTGGCTACACCTTC. Translated: CASSGGQGFGYTF.

This rearrangement joins TRBV9 to TRBJ2-7; TRBD2 aligns across 7 bases. CDR3 length: 16 residues. CDR1 and CDR2 (germline): SGDLS, YYNGEE. The V gene end was trimmed by 4 bases and the J gene end by 1 base; junction bases not matched to a gene: 11. The CDR3 spells CASSPTPGSGSYEQYF. CDR3 sequence (DNA): TGTGCCAGCAGCCCAACGCCCGGTAGCGGGTCCTACGAGCAGTACTTC.

The V gene is TRBV5-6, the J gene TRBJ1-2; TRBD1 agrees at 7 bases. V gave up 4 bases and J gave up 3 bases; unmatched junction bases: 9. CDR3 length: 15 amino acids. Germline V CDR1 and CDR2: SGHDT, YYEEEE. CDR3 in amino acids: CASSRGTDFDYGYTF. The CDR3 nucleotides are TGTGCCAGCAGCCGGGGGACAGATTTTGACTATGGCTACACCTTC.

With regard to this clone: The same CDR3 can be traced to other DNA sequences in this sample. The chain has TRBV5-4 and TRBJ1-1, with D possibly matching TRBD1 (5 bases). Germline V gene sequence: CDR1 SGHNT, CDR2 YYREEE (reference sequence). This CDR3 comprises 14 residues. V was clipped by 0 bases and J by 1 base, with 7 bases between them. The CDR3 DNA is TGTGCCAGCAGCTTGGCGGGGGGGAACACTGAAGCTTTCTTT. Protein sequence: CASSLAGGNTEAFF.